This TCR beta chain was obtained from a study of Ad26.COV2.S vaccination and SARS-CoV-2 variants. The protocol was immunoSEQ multiplex PCR, while the TCRdb copy is restricted to in-frame clones and leaves out a portion. Of about 39,000 clones in the sample, 83% are singletons; the top ten hold less than 60%. The CDR3 loop spans 14 amino acids. CDR1 and CDR2 from the germline V gene are SEHNR and FQNEAQ (reference sequence). V was trimmed by 2 bases and J by 8 bases, leaving 13 bases between them. The sequence derives from a human donor who had recovered from COVID-19. This chain uses TRBV7-9 with TRBJ2-4; no firm D call. Sequencing used peripheral blood, obtained after recovery from COVID-19. The CDR3 region has the DNA TGTGCCAGCAGCTTAATCGGACCTGAGGACATTCAGTACTTC. It specifies CASSLIGPEDIQYF. The full variable domain, its missing parts supplied by reference TRBV7-9 and TRBJ2-4, is DTGVSQNPRHKITKRGQNVTFRCDPISEHNRLYWYRQTLGQGPEFLTYFQNEAQLEKSRLLSDRFSAERPKGSFSTLEIQRTEQGDSAMYLCASSLIGPEDIQYFGAGTRLSVL.